The rows below give T cell receptor beta chains drawn from one sample of a study of blood T cell repertoires in COVID-19. The method was immunoSEQ multiplex PCR; TCRdb's version includes in-frame clones alone and lacks a portion of them. The sample lists a few hundred thousand clones; around 89% were seen once. Specimen: peripheral blood. These receptor sequences come from a woman aged 25 to 45 with COVID-19, enrolled during active disease. Each CDR3 is given with its conserved first and last residue. A D gene is named only where the DNA matches it firmly. Clone size is stated in some rows and not others, as once, few, many or a class when expanded.

>TRBJ1-1|-|TRBV6-2/TRBV6-3|14|-
TGTGCCAGCAGTTATCGGGAGGTAGGCACTGAAGCTTTCTTT
CASSYREVGTEAFF
>TRBJ2-1|-|TRBV3-1/TRBV3-2|13|-
TGTGCCAGCAGCCCTTATAACTACAATGAGCAGTTCTTC
CASSPYNYNEQFF
>TRBJ2-1|-|TRBV30|13|-
TGTGCCTGGAGTCAGGGCTTTTTCAATGAGCAGTTCTTC
CAWSQGFFNEQFF
>TRBJ2-5|-|TRBV3-1/TRBV3-2|14|TRBD1
TGTGCCAGCAGCCCCCGGGACAGGGGACTCACCCAGTACTTC
CASSPRDRGLTQYF
>TRBJ1-6|-|TRBV27|16|TRBD1
TGTGCCAGCAGTTTAGGTTCGGGACAGATCCTGAGACCCCTCCACTTT
CASSLGSGQILRPLHF
>TRBJ2-5|-|TRBV24-1|16|-
TGTGCCACCAGTGACCAAGTCCCCCTAGGAAGAGAGACCCAGTACTTC
CATSDQVPLGRETQYF
>TRBJ2-4|-|TRBV13|15|-
TGTGCCAGCAGCCGCCGTCGTGGGCGCACGGACATTCAGTACTTC
CASSRRRGRTDIQYF
>TRBJ2-7|-|TRBV11-2|12|-
TGTGCCAGCAGCCCCCGAGGATACGAGCAGTACTTC
CASSPRGYEQYF
>TRBJ2-1|-|TRBV6-6|14|TRBD1
TGTGCCAGCAGGGCGGGACAGGCCGACAATGAGCAGTTCTTC
CASRAGQADNEQFF
>TRBJ1-6|few|TRBV6-5|14|TRBD1
TGTGCCAGCAGGGAGGACAGGGGTAATTCACCCCTCCACTTT
CASREDRGNSPLHF
>TRBJ1-1|-|TRBV14|16|-
TGTGCCAGCAGCGCTCCATTGTTCAGGGCGGCCACTGAAGCTTTCTTT
CASSAPLFRAATEAFF
>TRBJ2-7|-|TRBV3-1/TRBV3-2|12|-
TGTGCCAGGCTCCTCCGGGGCTACGAGCAGTACTTC
CARLLRGYEQYF
>TRBJ2-5|-|TRBV7-2|16|-
TGTGCCAGCAGCTTTAGGGGGGGGGCGTTGGAAGAGACCCAGTACTTC
CASSFRGGALEETQYF
>TRBJ2-7|-|TRBV19|13|TRBD1
TGTGCCAGTAGTAAGGACAGGGCAGATGAGCAGTACTTC
CASSKDRADEQYF
>TRBJ1-1|-|TRBV15|14|-
TGTGCCACCAGCAGAGATCGAGTATACACTGAAGCTTTCTTT
CATSRDRVYTEAFF
>TRBJ1-4|-|TRBV18|13|-
TGTGCCAGCTCACCGGGAGGTAATGAAAAACTGTTTTTT
CASSPGGNEKLFF
>TRBJ2-7|-|TRBV6-6|14|TRBD1
TGTGCCAGCCAGACAGGGGTAATGTCTAACGAGCAGTACTTC
CASQTGVMSNEQYF
>TRBJ2-5|-|TRBV10-3|14|TRBD1
TGTGCCATCAGTGGGACAGGGCCAGGGGAGACCCAGTACTTC
CAISGTGPGETQYF
>TRBJ2-7|-|TRBV4-2|14|-
TGTGCCAGCAGCCAAGATCAGAGGGACTACGAGCAGTACTTC
CASSQDQRDYEQYF
>TRBJ1-2|-|TRBV30|13|-
TGTGCCTGGAGTGTCGCAGGGGTAGGTGGCTACACCTTC
CAWSVAGVGGYTF
>TRBJ2-2|-|TRBV10-1|19|TRBD2
TGCGCCAGCAGTGAGAATCCGGGACTAGCGGGGGCAAGGGTCGGGGAGCTGTTTTTT
CASSENPGLAGARVGELFF
>TRBJ2-7|-|TRBV5-1|14|-
TGCGCCAGCAGCCCGGGACAAGACCTCTACGAGCAGTACTTC
CASSPGQDLYEQYF
>TRBJ2-7|once|TRBV5-8|14|TRBD1
TGTGCCAGCAGCTACGACAGGGGGGGCTACGAGCAGTACTTC
CASSYDRGGYEQYF
>TRBJ2-5|-|TRBV10-3|12|-
TGTGCCATCAGTGGTACAGAAGAGACCCAGTACTTC
CAISGTEETQYF
>TRBJ1-2|-|TRBV7-2|16|-
TGTGCCAGCAGCTCCCCCCTCGGGGGGGGCAACTATGGCTACACCTTC
CASSSPLGGGNYGYTF
>TRBJ2-1|-|TRBV12-3/TRBV12-4|12|-
TGTGCCAGCCAGGGGCCCGGAGATGAGCAGTTCTTC
CASQGPGDEQFF
>TRBJ2-2|-|TRBV2|17|-
TGTGCCAGCAGTGAACGGTTGGAGAGGGTGAGGACCGGGGAGCTGTTTTTT
CASSERLERVRTGELFF
>TRBJ2-2|-|TRBV7-9|15|TRBD1
TGTGCCAGCATTAGGGGGCCGGGGAACACCGGGGAGCTGTTTTTT
CASIRGPGNTGELFF
>TRBJ1-5|once|TRBV14|17|-
TGTGCCAGCAGCCAGGGTGGGACAAGTCTCTTCAATCAGCCCCAGCATTTT
CASSQGGTSLFNQPQHF
>TRBJ1-1|-|TRBV7-2|14|-
TGTGCCAGCAGCTTAGCGCAAGGGGGAACTGAAGCTTTCTTT
CASSLAQGGTEAFF
>TRBJ2-5|-|TRBV25-1|14|TRBD1
TGTGCCAGCAGTGAATCAGGGGGTCAAGAGACCCAGTACTTC
CASSESGGQETQYF
>TRBJ1-2|-|TRBV5-4|13|-
TGTGCCAGCAGCGCGCCGGGAGCTTATGGCTACACCTTC
CASSAPGAYGYTF
>TRBJ1-4|few|TRBV18|16|TRBD1
TGTGCCAGCTCACTTGACAGGGGAACAACTAATGAAAAACTGTTTTTT
CASSLDRGTTNEKLFF
>TRBJ1-3|-|TRBV7-9|16|-
TGTGCCAGCAGCTTCCGGACAGCCTACTCTGGAAACACCATATATTTT
CASSFRTAYSGNTIYF
>TRBJ2-1|-|TRBV30|13|TRBD2
TGTGCCTGGACGAGCGGGAGTGGGAATGAGCAGTTCTTC
CAWTSGSGNEQFF
>TRBJ1-5|once|TRBV5-6|18|TRBD1
TGTGCCAGCAGCTTGTTTCGTGACAGGGACACGTTAAATTGGCCCCAGCATTTT
CASSLFRDRDTLNWPQHF
>TRBJ1-1|-|TRBV7-9|15|-
TGTGCCAGCAGCTTCCGACAGGCCTATAACACTGAAGCTTTCTTT
CASSFRQAYNTEAFF
>TRBJ2-1|-|TRBV7-2|16|-
TGTGCCAGCAGCCCCATCCTCAGGGGCTCCTACAATGAGCAGTTCTTC
CASSPILRGSYNEQFF
>TRBJ2-3|-|TRBV10-3|15|-
TGTGCCATCAGTGAGTCGTACAGGGGCACAGATACGCAGTATTTT
CAISESYRGTDTQYF
>TRBJ2-5|-|TRBV18|13|-
TGTGCCAGCTCACCGACAGGACAAGAGACCCAGTACTTC
CASSPTGQETQYF
>TRBJ1-1|-|TRBV3-1/TRBV3-2|14|TRBD1
TGTGCCAGCAGACTCCAGGGGGCCGGCACTGAAGCTTTCTTT
CASRLQGAGTEAFF
>TRBJ2-3|-|TRBV7-8|18|TRBD2
TGTGCCAGCAGCTTAGTTCTAGCGGGGGAAGAAAGCACAGATACGCAGTATTTT
CASSLVLAGEESTDTQYF
>TRBJ2-7|-|TRBV27|13|TRBD1
TGTGCCAGCAGGCGACAGGGGTCCTACGAGCAGTACTTC
CASRRQGSYEQYF
>TRBJ2-1|-|TRBV3-1/TRBV3-2|20|TRBD2
TGTGCCAGCAGCCAAGATCTGTCGCCGGCGGGGGGGAGCTCCTACAATGAGCAGTTCTTC
CASSQDLSPAGGSSYNEQFF
>TRBJ2-3|-|TRBV7-2|17|TRBD2
TGTGCCAGCAGCTTAGGGGATCGGGGGGGCCGCACAGATACGCAGTATTTT
CASSLGDRGGRTDTQYF
>TRBJ2-1|-|TRBV27|15|TRBD2
TGTGCCAGCTTTCGGCCGGGACTAGCGGGATATGAGCAGTTCTTC
CASFRPGLAGYEQFF
>TRBJ1-5|-|TRBV7-9|12|-
TGTGCCAGCAGCGAGAGCGGGCAGCCCCAGCATTTT
CASSESGQPQHF
>TRBJ2-5|-|TRBV7-8|17|TRBD2
TGTGCCAGCAGCTTCCTCTCCGGGACTAGCGGACAAGAGACCCAGTACTTC
CASSFLSGTSGQETQYF
>TRBJ2-3|-|TRBV28|20|TRBD2
TGTGCCAGCAGTCCGTCGTGGGGGACTAGCGGGAGGCCGGGCACAGATACGCAGTATTTT
CASSPSWGTSGRPGTDTQYF
>TRBJ2-2|-|TRBV24-1|16|-
TGTGCCACCAGTGATCCAAAAACAGGGCACCCCGGGGAGCTGTTTTTT
CATSDPKTGHPGELFF
>TRBJ2-1|-|TRBV5-8|16|-
TGTGCCAGCAGCTTACGGGGGGCCACCATTTACAATGAGCAGTTCTTC
CASSLRGATIYNEQFF
>TRBJ1-2|-|TRBV19|15|TRBD1
TGTGCCAGTAGTTTGGGGGACAGGGTGACACATGGCTACACCTTC
CASSLGDRVTHGYTF
>TRBJ2-1|-|TRBV13|16|TRBD1
TGTGCCAGCAGCTTTCGAGGGACAGGAAAATCCAATGAGCAGTTCTTC
CASSFRGTGKSNEQFF
>TRBJ2-5|few|TRBV7-9|14|-
TGTGCCAGCAGCCTAGGGGATCCAGGGGAGACCCAGTACTTC
CASSLGDPGETQYF
>TRBJ2-3|-|TRBV10-1|13|-
TGCGCCAGCAGTGGGCCAGGGACAGATACGCAGTATTTT
CASSGPGTDTQYF
>TRBJ1-1|-|TRBV28|14|-
TGTGCCAGCAGTGGCCTGACAGTGAACACTGAAGCTTTCTTT
CASSGLTVNTEAFF
>TRBJ2-3|-|TRBV5-1|14|-
TGCGCCAGCAGCCATGTGGTACTCACAGATACGCAGTATTTT
CASSHVVLTDTQYF
>TRBJ2-1|-|TRBV6-2/TRBV6-3|14|-
TGTGCCAGCAGTTACACTAGAGGGCACAATGAGCAGTTCTTC
CASSYTRGHNEQFF
>TRBJ1-1|-|TRBV28|18|TRBD1
TGTGCCAGCAGTTTTGCCCGTTACAGGGGGCTTTTGAACACTGAAGCTTTCTTT
CASSFARYRGLLNTEAFF
>TRBJ2-2|once|TRBV6-6|14|-
TGTGCCATCGTTGACAGTACGAACACCGGGGAGCTGTTTTTT
CAIVDSTNTGELFF